This T cell receptor (beta chain) came from a study of molecular identifiers for immune sequencing clone quantification (dated by TCRdb to the late 2010s). Background for the entire study: For a replicate experiment, RNA from around 20,000 or 100,000 naive CD8 T cells was divided into five aliquots, and four of the five aliquots were sequenced. The study was a methods study using CD8 T cells to benchmark molecular-identifier clustering-based TCR repertoire sequencing (MIDCIRS) and TCR RNA copy counting.

General findings and caveats noted by the study authors: Modeling indicated roughly 3.3 TCR RNA copies recovered per cell, compared with around 11 by digital PCR, which implies a capture efficiency of approximately 31%. Identical TCR molecules sharing a barcode could cause highly expanded clone sizes to be underestimated. Spiked-in Jurkat TCR RNA equivalent to a single cell was reported to be detectable even among 750,000 to 1,000,000 naive CD8 T cells. The naive libraries included spiked-in Jurkat TCR RNA (fewer than eleven copies' worth), and this Jurkat TCR RNA is not part of the donor repertoire. Clones above 20 RNA copies held over 98% of molecules in CMV-specific effector cells but under 1% in naive cells. When barcode sub-clustering was not used, chimeric consensus sequences inflated TCR diversity, with chimeras reaching as high as 47%.

In its sample, this clonotype was seen many times. It has no known antigen specificity. There are no base qualities to consult, and no much larger clone falls within one base. Libraries were prepared through PCR. The sequencer was a NextSeq 500. Bulk TCR libraries were prepared as previously described, using TCR primers listed in Table S5. The Qiagen AllPrep DNA/RNA kit was used to purify total RNA. Before analysis, reads from multiple sequencing runs of one library were combined. The study's own analysis went as follows. Reads were retained only if the reads had an exact TCR constant sequence, and the retained reads were trimmed to 150 nt and grouped according to their 12-nt molecular barcodes. Within each barcode group, reads were sub-clustered at a 15% Levenshtein threshold, and quality-weighted consensus sequences were built per RNA molecule. Non-functional sequences were discarded, and so were lower-count sequences lying one edit away from another sequence. Based on fitting two negative binomial distributions, any barcode sub-cluster with under 20% of the maximum read count was discarded. TCRdb itself trimmed the public reads at Q25 with fastp, ran MiXCR and retained productive beta chains. Entries are consolidated by CDR3 protein sequence, retaining the most common genes and DNA. These V and J calls derive from TCRdb rather than the authors' analysis. The sample contains under 600,000 distinct CDR3 sequences, around 25% of them found a single time. Clones ranked in the top ten supply approximately 0.8% of the sample.

Libraries of naive CD8 T cells were built from anywhere between about 19,000 and 1,100,000 sorted cells, with 10%, 30% or 50% of the purified RNA used. Naive CD8 T cells were FACS-sorted as CD8+CD4-CCR7+CD45RA+ on a BD FACSAria II into RLT Plus buffer. Detection sensitivity was tested by spiking Jurkat RNA equal to 9 to 10 TCR copies' worth into samples containing roughly 19,000-1,000,000 naive CD8 T cells. Enrichment of CD8 T cells was performed with RosetteSep CD8+ T Cell Enrichment Cocktail and Ficoll-Paque, after which ACK red cell lysis was carried out. For CDR1 and CDR2, the germline V gene lists SGHAT and FQNNGV. Germline trimming amounts to 4 bases on V and 3 bases on J, with 7 as the count of junction bases outside the gene matches. The CDR3 measures 17 amino acids from cysteine to phenylalanine. Here the CDR3 DNA is all that survives: 51 bases in frame from base 1.

The TCR originated in a human donor in good health. Some libraries in this study had Jurkat cell RNA spiked in. The sample was naive CD8+ T cells from blood, with Jurkat cell RNA spiked in. Per the publication, the cell subset or site label means: FACS-sorted CD8+CD4-CCR7+CD45RA+ naive T cells. The rearranged chain carries TRBV11-2 and TRBJ1-4, with 11 bases aligning to TRBD1. The DNA sequence reads TGTGCCAGCAGCTCCTACGGACAGGGGGCAGCTAATGAAAAACTGTTTTTT. Its amino acids are CASSSYGQGAANEKLFF.